Presented here are 9 T cell receptor beta chains from one specimen sequenced in a study of blood T cell repertoires in COVID-19. Libraries were prepared by immunoSEQ multiplex PCR; TCRdb keeps only in-frame clonotypes and omits some of them. Among more than 70,000 clones listed, around 77% were seen once. What was sequenced was peripheral blood. The receptors originated from a human donor in a cohort sampled during active COVID-19.

The rearrangement links TRBV18 to TRBJ2-3; no reliable D call. The ends were cut back, 3 bases at V and 6 bases at J, with 10 bases in the middle. The length of the CDR3 is 13 residues. Germline-derived CDR1 and CDR2 are KGHSH and LQKENI. DNA for the CDR3: TGTGCCAGCTCACCGGTCAGAGCGGATACGCAGTATTTT. This sequence encodes CASSPVRADTQYF.

This chain connects TRBV5-6 to TRBJ1-6, with no clear D. CDR3 length: 13 residues. Per germline, CDR1 SGHDT and CDR2 YYEEEE. The V end lost 5 bases, the J end lost 7 bases, and 10 bases lay between the germline ends. The CDR3 sequence is CASSFRANSPLHF. The CDR3 coding sequence is TGTGCCAGCAGTTTTCGAGCCAATTCACCCCTCCACTTT.

This chain links TRBV3-1 (or the pseudogene TRBV3-2) with TRBJ2-1; D perhaps matches TRBD2 (6 bases). There are 12 residues in the CDR3. Germline lookup yields CDR1 LGHDT and CDR2 YNNKEL (reference sequence). Trimming pared 1 base from V and 15 bases from J, leaving 13 bases between. The CDR3 reads CASSQGWTIPFF. As DNA, the CDR3 is TGTGCCAGCAGCCAAGGATGGACTATTCCGTTCTTC.

The CDR3 is CASSRSDRASEAFF. The CDR3, as DNA: TGTGCCAGCAGTCGCTCGGACAGGGCTAGTGAAGCTTTCTTT. This chain connects TRBV6-6 to TRBJ1-1; 8 bases are shared with TRBD1. Germline CDR1 reads MNHNY; CDR2 reads SVGAGI (reference sequence). J gave up 7 bases and V 5 bases, and 9 bases lay outside the gene matches. This CDR3 is built from 14 residues.

Written as DNA, the CDR3 is TGTGCCAGCAGCCCGCTCGGGGGGCTCTTGGGAAACACCATATATTTT. Translation gives CASSPLGGLLGNTIYF. The chain employs TRBV28 and TRBJ1-3, with D tentatively TRBD1 (6 bases). The CDR3 length is 16 residues. Deletions cut 6 bases from V and 4 bases from J, with 19 bases between. Germline V gives CDR1 MDHEN, CDR2 SYDVKM.

CDR3 sequence (DNA): TGTGCCAGCAGCTTAGGGGGAACAGGGACACCCCAGCATTTT. It translates to CASSLGGTGTPQHF. The chain employs TRBV11-2 and TRBJ1-5; D may be TRBD1 (6 bases). Germline V gene data show CDR1 as SGHAT and CDR2 as FQNNGV. Between the trimmed V and J ends, which lost 1 base and 10 bases, there was a span of 14 bases. The CDR3 covers 14 residues.

The chain couples TRBV2 to TRBJ2-7; 9 positions match TRBD1. The germline V gene encodes CDR1 SNHLY and CDR2 FYNNEI. The CDR3 has 13 residues. V was pared by 6 bases and J by 4 bases, with 4 bases of the junction left unmatched. CDR3 nucleotide sequence: TGTGCCAGCAGCCGGGACAGGGAGTACGAGCAGTACTTC. Its protein product is CASSRDREYEQYF. Looking up the rest from reference TRBV2 and TRBJ2-7 gives the full variable domain: EPEVTQTPSHQVTQMGQEVILRCVPISNHLYFYWYRQILGQKVEFLVSFYNNEISEKSEIFDDQFSVERPDGSNFTLKIRSTKLEDSAMYFCASSRDREYEQYFGPGTRLTVT.

This clone was recorded only once. J is TRBJ1-1 and V is TRBV9; D gene ambiguous. Trimming left V 4 bases short and J 12 bases short, with 19 bases between. The CDR3 has 13 residues. CDR1 and CDR2 from the germline V gene are SGDLS and YYNGEE. DNA for the CDR3: TGTGCCAGCAGCCCTCTGGGGAGGGCCTCCCCTTTCTTT. It is translated as CASSPLGRASPFF.

V gene TRBV27 combines with J gene TRBJ2-7; D might be TRBD1 (6 bases). CDR3 length: 13 residues. CDR1 MNHEY and CDR2 SMNVEV come from the germline V gene (reference sequence). Trimming stripped 6 bases from V and 7 bases from J, with 16 bases between. CDR3 coding DNA: TGTGCCAGCAGGGGAATCCTAGGGGGAGAGCAGTACTTC. Translating it yields CASRGILGGEQYF.